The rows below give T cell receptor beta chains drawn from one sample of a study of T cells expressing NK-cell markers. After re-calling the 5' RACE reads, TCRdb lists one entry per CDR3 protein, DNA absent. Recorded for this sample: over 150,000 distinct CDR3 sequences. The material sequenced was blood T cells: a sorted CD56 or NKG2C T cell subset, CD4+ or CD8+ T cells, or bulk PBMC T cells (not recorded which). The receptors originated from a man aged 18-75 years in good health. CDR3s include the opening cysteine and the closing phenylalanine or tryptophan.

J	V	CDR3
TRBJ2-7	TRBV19	CASSMGGFGFYEQYF
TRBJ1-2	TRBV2	CASRAPGGLANYGYTF
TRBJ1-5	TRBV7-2	CASSLGQGMLSNQPQHF
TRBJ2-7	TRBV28	CASSSNRGILYEQYF
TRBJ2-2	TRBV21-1	CANTAGRGIPGSCFF
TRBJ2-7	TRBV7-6	CASSLGDYAYEQYF
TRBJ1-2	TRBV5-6	CASSSEARPGQDYYGYTF
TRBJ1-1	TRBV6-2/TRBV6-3	CASSYNWDTEAFF
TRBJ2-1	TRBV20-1	CSAKRGSEVNEQFF
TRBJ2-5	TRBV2	CASSPWLAGEQETQYF
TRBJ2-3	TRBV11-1	CASSPGLAGGPVSTDTQYF
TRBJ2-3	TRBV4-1	CASSQDASGTLGDTQYF
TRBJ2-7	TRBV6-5	CASSYSKQGSTYDEQYF